The 26 T cell receptor beta chains in this list originate from one sample, sequenced in a study of cytomegalovirus exposure and HLA in healthy donors. Both 60 Vbeta primers and 13 Jbeta primers went into the PCR. Using immunoSEQ multiplex PCR, the repertoire was profiled, and TCRdb retains in-frame clones only, with some absent. Of over 100,000 clones in the sample, 74% are singletons; the top ten hold about 2%. The sequenced material came from PBMCs. Source of these receptors: a human donor in good health.

The gene calls are TRBV27 and TRBJ1-6; D is unresolved. The germline V and J ends were trimmed by 3 bases and 1 base, with 13 bases remaining between them. The germline CDR1 and CDR2 sequences are MNHEY and SMNVEV (reference sequence). This CDR3 comprises 17 residues. In DNA, the CDR3 is TGTGCCAGCAGTTTTTTCGGGAAACGGTCCTATAATTCACCCCTCCACTTT. Translating gives CASSFFGKRSYNSPLHF.

V is TRBV7-2 and J is TRBJ2-5, with TRBD2 identical over 8 bases. The CDR3 loop spans 16 amino acids. CDR1 is SGHTA and CDR2 is FQGNSA in the germline V gene. With V trimmed by 5 bases and J by 1 base, 9 bases remained unmatched. The chain's CDR3 is CASSRRSSGIQETQYF. Here the CDR3 DNA reads TGTGCCAGCAGCCGCCGGAGTAGCGGGATCCAAGAGACCCAGTACTTC.

This clone was recorded once. The chain combines TRBV10-2 with TRBJ1-6; 7 bases are a match to TRBD1. V was clipped by 4 bases and J by 6 bases; unmatched bases: 6. Germline-derived CDR1 and CDR2 are WSHSY and SAAADI. This CDR3 contains 15 residues. The CDR3 nucleotides read TGCGCCAGCAGTGGTCTCGGGACAGCTAATTCACCCCTCCACTTT. As protein: CASSGLGTANSPLHF.

The chain links TRBV27 to TRBJ1-5; weak D call: TRBD1 (5 bases). CDR3 length: 12 amino acids. V gave up 5 bases and J gave up 10 bases, with 12 bases separating them. Germline CDR1 reads MNHEY; CDR2 reads SMNVEV (reference sequence). The CDR3: CASSTQGAPQHF. The CDR3 bases are TGTGCCAGCAGTACCCAGGGCGCTCCCCAGCATTTT.

The chain couples TRBV28 to TRBJ2-7, with 11 bases fitting TRBD1. This CDR3 is 16 amino acids long. The junction had 8 bases not matched to a gene; V was cut back by 3 bases and J by 4 bases. Germline V lookup: CDR1 MDHEN, CDR2 SYDVKM. The CDR3 is CASSFTPGQGVYEQYF. The CDR3 DNA reads TGTGCCAGCAGTTTCACCCCGGGACAGGGGGTATACGAGCAGTACTTC.

The V gene is TRBV4-3, the J gene TRBJ2-1; 13 bases are a match to TRBD2. The V segment lost 3 bases and the J segment 5 bases; nucleotides outside the gene matches: 7. The CDR3 is made up of 17 amino acids. The germline CDR1 and CDR2 sequences are LGHNA and YSLEER. The CDR3 reads CASSHPTLAGGHNEQFF. The CDR3 DNA reads as TGCGCCAGCAGCCACCCAACACTAGCGGGGGGGCACAATGAGCAGTTCTTC.

The rearrangement joins TRBV2 to TRBJ1-5, with 7 bases fitting TRBD1. The CDR3 runs 14 residues. Losses at the gene ends were 6 bases for V and 7 bases for J; bases not matched to a gene: 9. The germline gives CDR1 SNHLY, CDR2 FYNNEI. In DNA form, the CDR3 reads TGTGCCAGCAGCGCGTCCCAGGGGGAACAGCCCCAGCATTTT. Its protein is CASSASQGEQPQHF.

In its sample, this clone was seen a few times. This chain joins TRBV14 and TRBJ1-1, with D unclear. CDR3 size: 13 residues. Germline V lookup: CDR1 SGHDN, CDR2 FVKESK. With 0 bases removed from V and 0 bases from J, the gap between germline ends came to 2 bases. The CDR3 DNA is TGTGCCAGCAGCCAAGACATGAACACTGAAGCTTTCTTT. Its protein is CASSQDMNTEAFF. Supplemented by reference TRBV14 and TRBJ1-1, the full variable domain reads EAGVTQFPSHSVIEKGQTVTLRCDPISGHDNLYWYRRVMGKEIKFLLHFVKESKQDESGMPNNRFLAERTGGTYSTLKVQPAELEDSGVYFCASSQDMNTEAFFGQGTRLTVV.

The chain recombines TRBV28 with TRBJ1-6; 7 nucleotides match TRBD1. CDR1 and CDR2 from the germline V gene are MDHEN and SYDVKM. This CDR3 has 15 residues. V was clipped by 2 bases and J by 9 bases; unmatched bases: 7. The CDR3 protein is CASSLPGTDFSPLHF. CDR3 bases: TGTGCCAGCAGTTTACCCGGGACAGACTTTTCACCCCTCCACTTT.

The chain links TRBV28 to TRBJ2-6; TRBD1 aligns across 7 bases. The germline gives CDR1 MDHEN, CDR2 SYDVKM. V lost 4 bases and J lost 4; bases outside the gene matches: 7. The CDR3 has 16 amino acids. Here the CDR3 reads CASSSRTGSGANVLTF. DNA for the CDR3: TGTGCCAGCAGTTCGCGGACAGGATCCGGGGCCAACGTCCTGACTTTC.

The rearrangement links TRBV6-5 to TRBJ2-7; TRBD2 agrees at 11 bases. Germline V CDR1 and CDR2: MNHEY, SVGAGI. The CDR3 contains 13 residues. V dropped 2 bases and J dropped 6; count of bases not matched to a gene: 0. In DNA, the CDR3 is TGTGCCAGCAGTTACGGGACTAGCGGCGAGCAGTACTTC. It encodes CASSYGTSGEQYF.

The chain combines TRBV5-4 with TRBJ1-4; 7 bases fit TRBD1. V dropped 4 bases and J dropped 5; count of bases not matched to a gene: 5. The CDR3 is made up of 14 amino acids. Germline CDR1 and CDR2: SGHNT and YYREEE (reference sequence). CDR3 amino acids: CASSDPGQNEKLFF. CDR3 nucleotide sequence: TGTGCCAGCAGCGATCCGGGACAGAATGAAAAACTGTTTTTT.

V gene TRBV5-1 combines with J gene TRBJ1-2; TRBD1 agrees at 7 bases. V dropped 5 bases and J dropped 4; count of bases not matched to a gene: 5. Germline V CDR1 and CDR2: SGHRS, YFSETQ. This CDR3 spans 13 amino acids. As DNA, the CDR3 is TGCGCCAGCAGGCCCGGGACAGCCTATGGCTACACCTTC. Translated, it gives CASRPGTAYGYTF.

This chain's CDR3 is CASSSAGGGYNEQFF. In nucleotides, the CDR3 is TGTGCCAGCAGTTCAGCGGGGGGGGGCTACAATGAGCAGTTCTTC. The chain combines TRBV6-5 with TRBJ2-1, with 10 nucleotides matching TRBD2. CDR1 MNHEY and CDR2 SVGAGI come from the germline V gene. The CDR3 has 15 residues. With V trimmed by 4 bases and J by 3 bases, 3 bases remained unmatched.

The chain is built from TRBV27 and TRBJ2-7, with TRBD1 as a possible D gene (6 bases). V lost 8 bases and J lost 0, with 26 bases in between. The CDR3 length is 18 residues. Germline V gene data show CDR1 as MNHEY and CDR2 as SMNVEV (reference sequence). The CDR3 DNA is TGTGCCAGCTCCTACTCCCCACGTCGGACAGATCGCTCCTACGAGCAGTACTTC. Translated, it gives CASSYSPRRTDRSYEQYF.

A few counts support this clone. The chain recombines TRBV6-5 with TRBJ1-1, with D possibly matching TRBD1 (6 bases). Germline CDR1 and CDR2: MNHEY and SVGAGI. The V gene lost 0 bases and the J gene lost 0 bases, with 11 bases spanning the gap. The CDR3 consists of 16 residues. This CDR3 reads CASSYSAGVMNTEAFF. The CDR3 region has the DNA TGTGCCAGCAGTTACTCGGCAGGGGTCATGAACACTGAAGCTTTCTTT.

This sequence joins TRBV18 and TRBJ2-7; TRBD1 matches at 8 bases. Germline CDR1 and CDR2: KGHSH and LQKENI. The length of the CDR3 is 15 residues. J was trimmed by 0 bases and V by 3 bases; bases with no gene match: 4. CDR3 sequence: CASSPSGGFSYEQYF. The DNA for the CDR3 is TGTGCCAGCTCACCCTCAGGGGGCTTCTCCTACGAGCAGTACTTC.

The sample holds a few counts of this clone. The chain couples TRBV28 to TRBJ1-2; 7 positions match TRBD1. CDR3 size: 13 residues. J was trimmed by 3 bases and V by 6 bases; bases with no gene match: 4. Germline loops: CDR1 MDHEN, CDR2 SYDVKM. CDR3 loop: CASSETGDYGYTF. CDR3 in DNA: TGTGCCAGCAGCGAAACAGGGGACTATGGCTACACCTTC.

This rearrangement joins TRBV2 to TRBJ1-5; TRBD1 is a possible D gene (5 bases). Germline CDR1 reads SNHLY; CDR2 reads FYNNEI. The CDR3 is 14 amino acids. Trimming removed 8 bases at V and 4 bases at J, with 15 bases between. The CDR3 loop reads CASSRRQGNQPQHF. The CDR3 coding sequence is TGTGCCAGCTCCCGAAGGCAGGGAAATCAGCCCCAGCATTTT.

J is TRBJ2-2 and V is TRBV30; 11 positions agree with TRBD1. The germline V gene encodes CDR1 GTSNPN and CDR2 SVGIG (reference sequence). The trim removed 5 bases at V and 6 bases at J, leaving 2 bases unmatched. This CDR3 region has 13 residues. Here the CDR3 DNA reads TGTGCCTGGGGACAGGGGGCCCCCGGGGAGCTGTTTTTT. Translation: CAWGQGAPGELFF.

This clone was detected once. The genes are TRBV7-2 and TRBJ1-1; 11 bases line up with TRBD1. Germline trimming cut 5 bases from V and 7 bases from J; bases unmatched to any gene: 12. CDR3 size: 16 residues. Germline V gene lookup returns CDR1 SGHTA and CDR2 FQGNSA. CDR3 sequence (DNA): TGTGCCAGCAGCCCGCGGACAGGGGGCGCGAGGAGTGAAGCTTTCTTT. This codes for CASSPRTGGARSEAFF.

The chain employs TRBV7-2 and TRBJ2-1, with 8 bases fitting TRBD2. The CDR3 has 14 residues. The ends lost 5 bases at V and 9 bases at J; junction bases unmatched: 9. Germline CDR1 SGHTA, CDR2 FQGNSA. CDR3 loop: CASSLGGAKVEQFF. The CDR3 DNA sequence: TGTGCCAGCAGCCTCGGGGGGGCGAAGGTTGAGCAGTTCTTC.

This clone was recorded a few times. CDR3 coding DNA: TGTGCCAGCAGCCCAGCAGGGGCGGTGAGGACTGAAGCTTTCTTT. As protein: CASSPAGAVRTEAFF. This chain uses TRBV6-1 with TRBJ1-1; D possibly corresponds to TRBD1 (6 bases). The CDR3 totals 15 residues. Per germline, CDR1 MNHNS and CDR2 SASEGT. Trimming took 6 bases from V and 5 from J, leaving 19 bases between them.

The chain links TRBV5-1 to TRBJ2-3, with no clear D. Germline CDR1 and CDR2: SGHRS and YFSETQ. Trimming cost V 3 bases and J 1 base, with 3 bases left between them. This CDR3 spans 12 amino acids. The DNA for the CDR3 is TGCGCCAGCAGCTCCGGCACAGATACGCAGTATTTT. It codes for CASSSGTDTQYF.

This chain uses TRBV4-2 with TRBJ1-2; TRBD1 might be the D (6 bases). The V gene's germline CDR1 is LGHNA and CDR2 YNFKEQ. The length of the CDR3 is 15 residues. Trimming left V 3 bases short and J 4 bases short, with 15 bases between. CDR3 protein: CASSQERTAAYGYTF. Written as DNA, the CDR3 is TGTGCCAGCAGCCAGGAACGGACAGCCGCCTATGGCTACACCTTC.

This chain uses TRBV6-5 with TRBJ1-1; D is possibly TRBD1 (6 bases). Germline V lookup: CDR1 MNHEY, CDR2 SVGAGI. There are 16 residues in the CDR3. V was shortened by 4 bases and J by 1 base, with 16 bases between the two germline ends. In DNA, the CDR3 is TGTGCCAGCAGTTCTTACGGGGGGCGAGGGAACACTGAAGCTTTCTTT. This translates into CASSSYGGRGNTEAFF.